This T cell receptor beta chain was identified in a study of beta chain features in type 1 diabetes (dated by TCRdb to 2016 to 2019). Turning to the overall study: Patients and healthy donors did not differ in mean age, gender distribution, total cell number or subset yield. A total of under 140,000,000 sorted cells were examined across all samples, and the number of cells per subset was strongly correlated with RNA yield. In the study, TCRB repertoires of sorted circulating CD4+ T cell subsets from recently diagnosed type 1 diabetes patients were compared with those of matched healthy donors. Regulatory and stem cell-like memory subsets were isolated from only 8 patients and roughly eight healthy donors, whereas naive and central memory subsets came from all 28 donors.

Each donor gave one peripheral blood draw, approximately 110 mL on average, collected into heparinised tubes. A BD FACSAria II was used to sort naive, central memory, regulatory and stem cell-like memory CD4+ T cells with a panel that included CD45RO, CCR7, CD25, CD127, CD95 and CD27. All sorted populations exceeded 95% purity. PBMCs were separated immediately by Lymphoprep density gradient centrifugation and were stained directly, without being cultured. So that batch effects would be minimized, each experiment stained and sorted samples in pairs, pairing one healthy donor with one patient. The CDR3 contains 17 residues, cysteine and phenylalanine counted. Here the CDR3 DNA is all that survives: 51 bases in frame from base 1. CDR1 and CDR2 were assigned from the germline V gene (reference sequence) as GTSNPN and SVGIG. V is trimmed back by 8 bases and J by 9 bases, and the junction contains 25 bases that no gene match accounts for.

The High Capacity cDNA Reverse Transcription Kit was used to reverse transcribe all of the isolated RNA, meaning that expressed TCRB transcripts were what got sequenced. Naive, central memory and regulatory T cell samples underwent deep immunoSEQ sequencing, averaging about 3.5 million total reads per sample. Sorted cells were lysed in RLT buffer and RNA was extracted with DNase-treated RNeasy Micro or Mini kits, depending on cell number. Each cell subset was processed separately to prevent cross-contamination, with patient and healthy donor samples processed together. Using the immunoSEQ multiplex PCR, TCRB sequences were amplified from cDNA into 87-bp fragments spanning the CDR3 region. The amplicons were sequenced using the Illumina HiSeq platform. The source study handled its data this way. Synthetic template baselines were used to correct PCR bias computationally, reads within Hamming distance 2 were collapsed together, and singletons that could not be merged were discarded. Reads were aligned against IMGT to assign V, D and J genes, CDR3 length and insertions or deletions at six rearrangement sites. Within each subset, clonotype counts were normalized to sorted cell number, and only after that were true diversity and Gini coefficients computed with the tcR R package. Repertoire sharing was quantified using the overlap coefficient calculated on TCRB nucleotide sequences. Out-of-frame TCRB sequences from naive cells were analyzed as a proxy for the pre-selection repertoire. The immuneACCESS repertoire file appears here via TCRdb, limited to in-frame rearrangements. These files lack a portion of the clones; in checked studies, under half of the deficit traces to unresolved V genes, and the cause of the others is not known. D and trimming come from the DNA, and the V and J calls and clone size come from that table. The sample includes fewer than 450,000 clones, with roughly 12% observed a single time. The ten top clones hold roughly 0.015% of the sample.

Details on this clone: This clone's antigen is unknown. Qualities for individual bases were not recorded, and no much larger clone is one base off.

The full study reports these points: Type 1 diabetes patients showed a moderate but significant shortening of TCRB CDR3 length in all four CD4+ subsets. At VDJ recombination sites, patients with type 1 diabetes made fewer insertions and deleted more nucleotides, a pattern implying thymic rearrangement abnormalities. Because cDNA was sequenced instead of genomic DNA, activated cells with high expression could be over-represented, although the groups did not differ in activation or CD3 levels. Because the HLA sub-analyses included only small numbers of individuals, any influence of HLA type on TCRB rearrangement was left unresolved. PCR might favor shorter templates, but patient and control samples were amplified and corrected together, so any skew would affect both groups equally. Naive, central memory and regulatory TCRB repertoires appeared to be more similar among patients than among healthy donors.

The origin of this receptor is a woman aged 18 to 35 with type 1 diabetes. Material for sequencing was naive CD4+ T cells from blood. This specimen's cell subset or site label, interpreted: true naive CD4+ T cells. Here the chain combines TRBV30 and TRBJ2-5; 9 middle bases align to TRBD2. The sequenced DNA is TGTGCCGGCAGGACTAGCGCGAAAGTGGCCAGGTCCTTTGCCCAGTACTTC. It specifies CAGRTSAKVARSFAQYF.